Listed below are T cell receptor beta chains from one sample, sequenced in a study of blood T cell repertoires in COVID-19. Libraries were prepared by immunoSEQ multiplex PCR; TCRdb keeps only in-frame clonotypes and omits some of them. The repertoire includes under 200,000 clones, roughly nine tenths of them detected once, and approximately 11% sits in the top ten. The sequenced material came from peripheral blood. The receptors were sampled from a woman in her sixties or seventies with COVID-19, enrolled during active disease. CDR3s include the opening cysteine and the closing phenylalanine or tryptophan. The D gene is left open where the match is weak. Not every row has a clone size; where given, it reads once, few, many or a size class.

j_call: TRBJ2-7; clone_size: NA; d_call: TRBD2; v_call: TRBV5-1; cdr3_aa: CASSSTGLASYEQYF; cdr3_nt: TGCGCCAGCAGCTCTACGGGACTAGCATCCTACGAGCAGTACTTC
j_call: TRBJ2-5; clone_size: NA; d_call: TRBD2; v_call: TRBV5-1; cdr3_aa: CASSSPPGLAVEETQYF; cdr3_nt: TGCGCCAGCAGCTCCCCACCGGGACTAGCGGTAGAAGAGACCCAGTACTTC
j_call: TRBJ2-5; clone_size: NA; d_call: NA; v_call: TRBV29-1; cdr3_aa: CSVELKETQYF; cdr3_nt: TGCAGCGTTGAACTAAAGGAGACCCAGTACTTC
j_call: TRBJ1-4; clone_size: NA; d_call: NA; v_call: TRBV4-1; cdr3_aa: CASSQGMIRGNEKLFF; cdr3_nt: TGCGCCAGCAGCCAAGGGATGATTAGAGGGAATGAAAAACTGTTTTTT
j_call: TRBJ2-1; clone_size: NA; d_call: NA; v_call: TRBV29-1; cdr3_aa: CSVAVNEQFF; cdr3_nt: TGCAGCGTTGCGGTCAATGAGCAGTTCTTC
j_call: TRBJ2-7; clone_size: NA; d_call: NA; v_call: TRBV4-1; cdr3_aa: CASSHLTDRYEQYF; cdr3_nt: TGCGCCAGCAGCCATCTCACAGACAGGTACGAGCAGTACTTC
j_call: TRBJ1-4; clone_size: NA; d_call: NA; v_call: TRBV7-9; cdr3_aa: CASSLDGGKRLFF; cdr3_nt: TGTGCCAGCAGCTTAGATGGGGGGAAGAGACTGTTTTTT
j_call: TRBJ1-1; clone_size: once; d_call: NA; v_call: TRBV13; cdr3_aa: CASSLELGVGTEAFF; cdr3_nt: TGTGCCAGCAGCTTAGAGCTGGGAGTTGGTACTGAAGCTTTCTTT
j_call: TRBJ2-1; clone_size: NA; d_call: TRBD2; v_call: TRBV5-6; cdr3_aa: CASSPSKWTSGSRNEQFF; cdr3_nt: TGTGCCAGCAGCCCCTCGAAATGGACTAGCGGGAGCCGCAATGAGCAGTTCTTC
j_call: TRBJ2-3; clone_size: once; d_call: TRBD2; v_call: TRBV2; cdr3_aa: CATKWASGNTDTQYF; cdr3_nt: TGTGCCACCAAATGGGCTAGCGGAAACACAGATACGCAGTATTTT
j_call: TRBJ2-6; clone_size: NA; d_call: NA; v_call: TRBV11-3; cdr3_aa: CASSSTVSGANVLTF; cdr3_nt: TGTGCCAGCAGTTCAACAGTCTCTGGGGCCAACGTCCTGACTTTC
j_call: TRBJ2-7; clone_size: NA; d_call: TRBD1; v_call: TRBV4-1; cdr3_aa: CASSPRTGQGTSYEQYF; cdr3_nt: TGCGCCAGCAGCCCTCGAACGGGACAGGGTACCTCCTACGAGCAGTACTTC
j_call: TRBJ1-2; clone_size: NA; d_call: TRBD1; v_call: TRBV5-4; cdr3_aa: CASTLSTGQGYGYTF; cdr3_nt: TGTGCCAGCACTCTGTCGACAGGGCAGGGCTATGGCTACACCTTC
j_call: TRBJ2-7; clone_size: NA; d_call: NA; v_call: TRBV19; cdr3_aa: CASSIDQGLYEQYF; cdr3_nt: TGTGCCAGTAGTATAGATCAGGGGCTCTACGAGCAGTACTTC
j_call: TRBJ1-2; clone_size: NA; d_call: NA; v_call: TRBV5-5; cdr3_aa: CASSLDVRANYGYTF; cdr3_nt: TGTGCCAGCAGCTTGGATGTCAGGGCTAACTATGGCTACACCTTC
j_call: TRBJ1-1; clone_size: once; d_call: TRBD1; v_call: TRBV19; cdr3_aa: CATNTGGVGTEAFF; cdr3_nt: TGTGCCACTAACACAGGGGGTGTGGGCACTGAAGCTTTCTTT
j_call: TRBJ2-1; clone_size: once; d_call: NA; v_call: TRBV24-1; cdr3_aa: CATSDSFWKGEQFF; cdr3_nt: TGTGCCACCAGTGACAGTTTTTGGAAGGGGGAGCAGTTCTTC
j_call: TRBJ1-5; clone_size: NA; d_call: TRBD1; v_call: TRBV4-2; cdr3_aa: CASSQEDRGNQPQHF; cdr3_nt: TGTGCCAGCAGCCAAGAGGACAGGGGGAACCAGCCCCAGCATTTT
j_call: TRBJ2-7; clone_size: NA; d_call: TRBD2; v_call: TRBV3-1/TRBV3-2; cdr3_aa: CASSQDRGLAGVQDEQYF; cdr3_nt: TGTGCCAGCAGCCAAGATCGGGGACTAGCGGGAGTCCAGGACGAGCAGTACTTC
j_call: TRBJ2-2; clone_size: NA; d_call: TRBD2; v_call: TRBV29-1; cdr3_aa: CSGGLNTGELFF; cdr3_nt: TGCAGCGGGGGACTAAACACCGGGGAGCTGTTTTTT
j_call: TRBJ2-1; clone_size: NA; d_call: TRBD2; v_call: TRBV19; cdr3_aa: CASSLGLAGVMNEQFF; cdr3_nt: TGTGCCAGTAGTTTGGGACTAGCGGGAGTTATGAATGAGCAGTTCTTC
j_call: TRBJ1-1; clone_size: few; d_call: TRBD1; v_call: TRBV19; cdr3_aa: CASTYTGAMNTEAFF; cdr3_nt: TGTGCCAGTACCTATACAGGGGCAATGAACACTGAAGCTTTCTTT
j_call: TRBJ2-1; clone_size: NA; d_call: TRBD2; v_call: TRBV24-1; cdr3_aa: CATSDTPTVAGLKQFF; cdr3_nt: TGTGCCACCAGTGATACCCCGACAGTAGCGGGGTTGAAGCAGTTCTTC
j_call: TRBJ2-3; clone_size: NA; d_call: TRBD2; v_call: TRBV7-2; cdr3_aa: CASSKRTGLAGGLTDTQYF; cdr3_nt: TGTGCCAGCAGCAAGCGAACGGGACTAGCGGGAGGCCTCACAGATACGCAGTATTTT
j_call: TRBJ1-3; clone_size: NA; d_call: NA; v_call: TRBV11-2; cdr3_aa: CASSPNGDTIYF; cdr3_nt: TGTGCCAGCAGCCCCAACGGGGACACCATATATTTT
j_call: TRBJ2-5; clone_size: NA; d_call: NA; v_call: TRBV30; cdr3_aa: CAWSVRGSSFSGAQYF; cdr3_nt: TGTGCCTGGAGTGTACGGGGTAGTAGCTTCTCAGGGGCCCAGTACTTC
j_call: TRBJ1-3; clone_size: NA; d_call: NA; v_call: TRBV5-4; cdr3_aa: CASSLAGGGGNTIYF; cdr3_nt: TGTGCCAGCAGCTTGGCTGGGGGCGGGGGAAACACCATATATTTT
j_call: TRBJ1-2; clone_size: NA; d_call: TRBD1; v_call: TRBV28; cdr3_aa: CASSAQGSYGYTF; cdr3_nt: TGTGCCAGCAGTGCACAGGGGTCCTATGGCTACACCTTC
j_call: TRBJ2-6; clone_size: NA; d_call: NA; v_call: TRBV5-1; cdr3_aa: CASSSQGSGANVLTF; cdr3_nt: TGCGCCAGCAGCTCACAGGGCTCTGGGGCCAACGTCCTGACTTTC
j_call: TRBJ2-7; clone_size: NA; d_call: NA; v_call: TRBV6-5; cdr3_aa: CASSYTGYEQYF; cdr3_nt: TGTGCCAGCAGTTACACAGGTTACGAGCAGTACTTC
j_call: TRBJ2-5; clone_size: few; d_call: TRBD1; v_call: TRBV29-1; cdr3_aa: CSVEEGTGRQETQYF; cdr3_nt: TGCAGCGTTGAAGAGGGGACAGGGCGGCAAGAGACCCAGTACTTC
j_call: TRBJ1-6; clone_size: NA; d_call: TRBD1; v_call: TRBV6-5; cdr3_aa: CASSRRTGDKALHF; cdr3_nt: TGTGCCAGCAGTCGCCGGACAGGGGATAAAGCCCTCCACTTT
j_call: TRBJ2-3; clone_size: NA; d_call: TRBD2; v_call: TRBV29-1; cdr3_aa: CSARGTSGGTDTQYF; cdr3_nt: TGCAGCGCCCGTGGGACTAGCGGGGGCACAGATACGCAGTATTTT
j_call: TRBJ2-7; clone_size: NA; d_call: TRBD2; v_call: TRBV27; cdr3_aa: CASSVTSGNYEQYF; cdr3_nt: TGTGCCAGCAGTGTAACTAGCGGGAACTACGAGCAGTACTTC
j_call: TRBJ1-5; clone_size: NA; d_call: NA; v_call: TRBV24-1; cdr3_aa: CATRRAPNQPQHF; cdr3_nt: TGTGCCACCAGGAGGGCTCCCAATCAGCCCCAGCATTTT
j_call: TRBJ2-7; clone_size: NA; d_call: NA; v_call: TRBV19; cdr3_aa: CASSIDAGQMAYEQYF; cdr3_nt: TGTGCCAGTAGTATAGATGCGGGACAGATGGCCTACGAGCAGTACTTC
j_call: TRBJ1-2; clone_size: few; d_call: NA; v_call: TRBV30; cdr3_aa: CAWGVTGSGYTF; cdr3_nt: TGTGCCTGGGGTGTCACAGGCTCTGGCTACACCTTC
j_call: TRBJ1-4; clone_size: NA; d_call: NA; v_call: TRBV7-2; cdr3_aa: CASSLVSTGWNEKLFF; cdr3_nt: TGTGCCAGCAGCTTAGTCTCGACAGGCTGGAATGAAAAACTGTTTTTT